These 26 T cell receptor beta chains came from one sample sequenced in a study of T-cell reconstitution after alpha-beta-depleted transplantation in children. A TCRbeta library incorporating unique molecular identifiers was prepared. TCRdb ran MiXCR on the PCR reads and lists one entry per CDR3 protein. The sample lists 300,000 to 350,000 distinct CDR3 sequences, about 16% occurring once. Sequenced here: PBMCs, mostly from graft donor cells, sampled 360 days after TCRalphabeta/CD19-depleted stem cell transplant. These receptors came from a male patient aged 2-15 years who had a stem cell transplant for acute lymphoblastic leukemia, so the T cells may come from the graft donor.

The CDR3 DNA is TGTGCCAGCAGTGAAGTGGGACCGATTAATTCACCCCTCCACTTT. Its translation is CASSEVGPINSPLHF. The chain combines TRBV6-1 with TRBJ1-6; tentatively, D is TRBD1 (5 bases). This CDR3 contains 15 residues. Deletions cut 1 base from V and 6 bases from J, with 10 bases between. Germline-derived CDR1 and CDR2 are MNHNS and SASEGT.

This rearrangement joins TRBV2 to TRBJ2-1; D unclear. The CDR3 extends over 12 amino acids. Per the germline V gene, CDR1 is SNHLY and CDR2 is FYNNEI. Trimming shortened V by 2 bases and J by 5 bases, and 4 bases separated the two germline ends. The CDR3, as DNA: TGTGCCAGCAGTGAACGGGACAATGAGCAGTTCTTC. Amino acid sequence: CASSERDNEQFF. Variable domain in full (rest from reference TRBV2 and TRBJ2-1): EPEVTQTPSHQVTQMGQEVILRCVPISNHLYFYWYRQILGQKVEFLVSFYNNEISEKSEIFDDQFSVERPDGSNFTLKIRSTKLEDSAMYFCASSERDNEQFFGPGTRLTVL.

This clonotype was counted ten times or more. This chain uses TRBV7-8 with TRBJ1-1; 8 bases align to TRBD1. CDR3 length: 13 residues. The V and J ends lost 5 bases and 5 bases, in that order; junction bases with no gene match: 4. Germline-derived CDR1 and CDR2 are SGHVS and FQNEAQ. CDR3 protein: CASSADRGTEAFF. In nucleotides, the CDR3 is TGTGCCAGCAGCGCAGACAGGGGAACTGAAGCTTTCTTT.

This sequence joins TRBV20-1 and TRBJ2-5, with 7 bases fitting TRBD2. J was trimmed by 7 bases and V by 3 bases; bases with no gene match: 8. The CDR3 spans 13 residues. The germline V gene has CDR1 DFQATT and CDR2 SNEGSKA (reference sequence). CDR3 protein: CSASEPGLGTQYF. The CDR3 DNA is TGCAGTGCTAGTGAACCCGGACTAGGGACCCAGTACTTC.

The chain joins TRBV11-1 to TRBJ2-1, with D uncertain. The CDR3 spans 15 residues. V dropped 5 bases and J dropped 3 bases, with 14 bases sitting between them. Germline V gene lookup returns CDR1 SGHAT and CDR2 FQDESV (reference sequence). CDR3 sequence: CASSRRSKVYNEQFF. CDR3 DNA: TGTGCCAGCAGCCGAAGATCCAAGGTCTACAATGAGCAGTTCTTC.

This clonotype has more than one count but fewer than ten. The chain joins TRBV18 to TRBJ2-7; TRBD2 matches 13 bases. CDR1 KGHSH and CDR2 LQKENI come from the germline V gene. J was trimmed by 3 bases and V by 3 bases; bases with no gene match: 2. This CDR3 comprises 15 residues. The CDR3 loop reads CASSPGLAGNYEQYF. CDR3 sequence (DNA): TGTGCCAGCTCACCGGGACTAGCGGGGAACTACGAGCAGTACTTC. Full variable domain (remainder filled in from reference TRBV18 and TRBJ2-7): NAGVMQNPRHLVRRRGQEARLRCSPMKGHSHVYWYRQLPEEGLKFMVYLQKENIIDESGMPKERFSAEFPKEGPSILRIQQVVRGDSAAYFCASSPGLAGNYEQYFGPGTRLTVT.

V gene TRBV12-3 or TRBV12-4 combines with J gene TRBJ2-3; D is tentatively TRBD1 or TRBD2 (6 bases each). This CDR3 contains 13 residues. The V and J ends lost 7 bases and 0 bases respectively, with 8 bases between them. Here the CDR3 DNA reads TGTGCCAGCAAAGGGGGGAGCACAGATACGCAGTATTTT. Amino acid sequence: CASKGGSTDTQYF.

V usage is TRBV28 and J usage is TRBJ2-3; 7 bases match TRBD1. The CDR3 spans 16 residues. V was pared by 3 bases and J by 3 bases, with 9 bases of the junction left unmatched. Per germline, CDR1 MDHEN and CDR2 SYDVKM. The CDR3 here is CASSLVVDRETDTQYF. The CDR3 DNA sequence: TGTGCCAGCAGTTTGGTAGTAGACAGGGAGACAGATACGCAGTATTTT.

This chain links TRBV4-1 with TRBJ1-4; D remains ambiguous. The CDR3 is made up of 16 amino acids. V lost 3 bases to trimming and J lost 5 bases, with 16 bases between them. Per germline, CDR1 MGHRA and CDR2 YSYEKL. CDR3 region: CASSHDDPIPNEKLFF. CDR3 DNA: TGCGCCAGCAGCCACGACGACCCAATCCCCAATGAAAAACTGTTTTTT.

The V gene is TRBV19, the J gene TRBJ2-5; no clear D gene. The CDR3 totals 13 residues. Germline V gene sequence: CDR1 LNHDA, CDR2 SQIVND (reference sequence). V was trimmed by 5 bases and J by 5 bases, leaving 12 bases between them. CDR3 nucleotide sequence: TGTGCCAGTAGTCCCAATAGTTTGGAGACCCAGTACTTC. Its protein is CASSPNSLETQYF.

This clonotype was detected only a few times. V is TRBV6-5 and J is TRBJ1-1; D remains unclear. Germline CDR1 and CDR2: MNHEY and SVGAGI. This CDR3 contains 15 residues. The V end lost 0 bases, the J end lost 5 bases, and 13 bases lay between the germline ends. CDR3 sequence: CASSYSRLEKTEAFF. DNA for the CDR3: TGTGCCAGCAGTTACTCGAGACTAGAGAAGACTGAAGCTTTCTTT.

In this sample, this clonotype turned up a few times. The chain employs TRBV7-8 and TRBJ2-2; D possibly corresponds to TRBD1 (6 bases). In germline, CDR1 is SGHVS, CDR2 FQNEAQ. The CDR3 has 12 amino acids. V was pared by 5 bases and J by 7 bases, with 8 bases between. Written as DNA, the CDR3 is TGTGCCAGCAGCACCAGGGGCGGGGAGCTGTTTTTT. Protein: CASSTRGGELFF.

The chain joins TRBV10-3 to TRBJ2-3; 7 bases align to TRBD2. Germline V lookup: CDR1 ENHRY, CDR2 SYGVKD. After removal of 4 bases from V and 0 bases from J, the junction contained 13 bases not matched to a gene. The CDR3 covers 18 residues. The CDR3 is CAISGVNGRRSSTDTQYF. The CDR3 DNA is TGTGCCATCAGTGGAGTGAACGGGAGGAGATCTAGCACAGATACGCAGTATTTT.

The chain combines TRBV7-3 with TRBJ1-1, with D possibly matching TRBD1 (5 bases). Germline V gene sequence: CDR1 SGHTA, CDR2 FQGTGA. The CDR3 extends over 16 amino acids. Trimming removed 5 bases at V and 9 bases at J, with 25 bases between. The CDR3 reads CASSVGTVGPRVKAFF. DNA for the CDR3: TGTGCCAGCAGCGTCGGGACCGTGGGGCCCCGCGTGAAAGCTTTCTTT.

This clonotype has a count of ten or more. This chain's CDR3 is CASGLGGEQFF. The CDR3, as DNA: TGTGCTAGTGGTTTGGGGGGGGAGCAGTTCTTC. V usage is TRBV12-5 and J usage is TRBJ2-1; D may be TRBD1 or TRBD2 (5 bases each). Trimming left V 1 base short and J 10 bases short, with 5 bases between. Germline V gene sequence: CDR1 LGHNT, CDR2 FRNRAP. This CDR3 contains 11 residues.

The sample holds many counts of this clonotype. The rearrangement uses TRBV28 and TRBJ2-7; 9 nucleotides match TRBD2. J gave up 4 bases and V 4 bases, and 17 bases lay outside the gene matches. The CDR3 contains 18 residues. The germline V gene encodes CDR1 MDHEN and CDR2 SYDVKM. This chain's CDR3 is CASSSLTPAGGAHYEQYF. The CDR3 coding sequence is TGTGCCAGCAGTTCCCTTACCCCAGCGGGAGGCGCGCATTACGAGCAGTACTTC.

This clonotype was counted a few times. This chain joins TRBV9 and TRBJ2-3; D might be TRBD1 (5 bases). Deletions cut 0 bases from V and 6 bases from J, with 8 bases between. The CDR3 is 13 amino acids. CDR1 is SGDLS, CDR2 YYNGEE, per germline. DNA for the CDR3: TGTGCCAGCAGCGTAGGGGCAGGGGATACGCAGTATTTT. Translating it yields CASSVGAGDTQYF.

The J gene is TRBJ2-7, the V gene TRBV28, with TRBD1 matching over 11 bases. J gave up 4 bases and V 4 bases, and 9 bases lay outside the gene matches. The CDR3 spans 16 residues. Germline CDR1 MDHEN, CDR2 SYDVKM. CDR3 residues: CASSSPGQGERYEQYF. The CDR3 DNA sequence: TGTGCCAGCAGTTCACCGGGACAGGGGGAGCGATACGAGCAGTACTTC.

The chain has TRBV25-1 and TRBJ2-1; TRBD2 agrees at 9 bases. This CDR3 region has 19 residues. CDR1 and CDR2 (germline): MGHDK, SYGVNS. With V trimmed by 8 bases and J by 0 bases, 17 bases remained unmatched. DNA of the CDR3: TGTGCCAGCTCAGGTAGACTAGCGGTGTTGTCTAGCTCCTACAATGAGCAGTTCTTC. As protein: CASSGRLAVLSSSYNEQFF.

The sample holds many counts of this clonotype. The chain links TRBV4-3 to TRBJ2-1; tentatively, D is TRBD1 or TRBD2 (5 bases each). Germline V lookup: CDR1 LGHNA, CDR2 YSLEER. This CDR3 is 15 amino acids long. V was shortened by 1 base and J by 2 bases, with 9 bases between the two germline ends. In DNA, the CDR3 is TGCGCCAGCAGCCAAGGGTGGGGACCCTACAATGAGCAGTTCTTC. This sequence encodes CASSQGWGPYNEQFF.

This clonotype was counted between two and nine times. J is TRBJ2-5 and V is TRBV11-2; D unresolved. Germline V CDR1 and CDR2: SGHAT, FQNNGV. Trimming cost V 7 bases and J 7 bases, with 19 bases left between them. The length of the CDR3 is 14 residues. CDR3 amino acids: CASTLELLVGTQYF. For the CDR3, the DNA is TGTGCCAGCACTCTTGAGCTTTTGGTCGGGACCCAGTACTTC.

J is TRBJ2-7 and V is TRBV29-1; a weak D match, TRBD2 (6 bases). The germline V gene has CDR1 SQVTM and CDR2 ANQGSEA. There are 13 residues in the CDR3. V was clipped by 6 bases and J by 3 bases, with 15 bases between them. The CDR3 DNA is TGCAGCGTCCGCCTATGGGGACTCTACGAGCAGTACTTC. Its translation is CSVRLWGLYEQYF.

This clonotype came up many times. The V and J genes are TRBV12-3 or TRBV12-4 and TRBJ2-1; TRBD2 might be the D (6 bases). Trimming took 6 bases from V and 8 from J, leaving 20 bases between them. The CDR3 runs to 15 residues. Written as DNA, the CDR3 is TGTGCCAGCAGCCCGAACCCGACCAGGGAGGATGAGCAGTTCTTC. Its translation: CASSPNPTREDEQFF.

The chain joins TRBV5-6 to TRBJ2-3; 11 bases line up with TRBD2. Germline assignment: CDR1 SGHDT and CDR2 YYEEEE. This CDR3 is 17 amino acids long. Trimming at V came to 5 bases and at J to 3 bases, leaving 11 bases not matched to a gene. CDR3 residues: CASRRTSGSKETDTQYF. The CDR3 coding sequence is TGTGCCAGCAGGCGAACTAGCGGGAGTAAAGAAACAGATACGCAGTATTTT. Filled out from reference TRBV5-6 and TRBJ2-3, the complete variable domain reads DAGVTQSPTHLIKTRGQQVTLRCSPKSGHDTVSWYQQALGQGPQFIFQYYEEEERQRGNFPDRFSGHQFPNYSSELNVNALLLGDSALYLCASRRTSGSKETDTQYFGPGTRLTVL.

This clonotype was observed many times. The CDR3 nucleotides read TGTGCCAGCAGTTTAAGCGGGAGATTATCGGATGAGCAGTTCTTC. This translates into CASSLSGRLSDEQFF. The chain couples TRBV12-3 or TRBV12-4 to TRBJ2-1; 8 nucleotides agree with TRBD2. V was clipped by 2 bases and J by 8 bases; unmatched bases: 8. CDR3 length: 15 residues.

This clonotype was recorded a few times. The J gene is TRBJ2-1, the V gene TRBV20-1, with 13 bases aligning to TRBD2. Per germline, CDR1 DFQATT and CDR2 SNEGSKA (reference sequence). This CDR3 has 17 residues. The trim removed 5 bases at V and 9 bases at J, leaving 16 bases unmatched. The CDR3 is CSAPPGLAGRRFGEQFF. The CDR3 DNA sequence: TGCAGTGCTCCACCGGGACTAGCGGGAAGGAGGTTTGGTGAGCAGTTCTTC.